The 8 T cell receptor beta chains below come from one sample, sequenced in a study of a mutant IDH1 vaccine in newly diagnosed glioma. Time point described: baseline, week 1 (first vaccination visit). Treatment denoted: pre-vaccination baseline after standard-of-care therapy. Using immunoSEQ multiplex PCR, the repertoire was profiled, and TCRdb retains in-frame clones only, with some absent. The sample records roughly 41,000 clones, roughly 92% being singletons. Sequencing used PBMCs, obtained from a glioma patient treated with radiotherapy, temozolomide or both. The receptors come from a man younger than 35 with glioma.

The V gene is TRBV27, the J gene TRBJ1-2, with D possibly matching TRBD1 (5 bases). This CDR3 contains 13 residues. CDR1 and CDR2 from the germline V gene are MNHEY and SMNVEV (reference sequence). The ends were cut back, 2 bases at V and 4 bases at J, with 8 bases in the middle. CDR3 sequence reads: CASSLQGSYGYTF. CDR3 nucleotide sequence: TGTGCCAGCAGTTTACAGGGAAGCTATGGCTACACCTTC.

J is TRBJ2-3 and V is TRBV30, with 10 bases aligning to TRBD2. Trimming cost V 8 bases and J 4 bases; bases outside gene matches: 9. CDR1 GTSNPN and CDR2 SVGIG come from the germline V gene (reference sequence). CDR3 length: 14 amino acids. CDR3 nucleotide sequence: TGTGCCGCAACTCTAGCGGGAGCCGCAGATACGCAGTATTTT. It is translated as CAATLAGAADTQYF.

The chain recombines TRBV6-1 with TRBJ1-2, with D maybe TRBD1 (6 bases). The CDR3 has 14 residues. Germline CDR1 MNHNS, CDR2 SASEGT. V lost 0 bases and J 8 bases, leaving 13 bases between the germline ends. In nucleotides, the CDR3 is TGTGCCAGCAGTGAAGCTTTTACAGGGTTCGGCTACACCTTC. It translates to CASSEAFTGFGYTF.

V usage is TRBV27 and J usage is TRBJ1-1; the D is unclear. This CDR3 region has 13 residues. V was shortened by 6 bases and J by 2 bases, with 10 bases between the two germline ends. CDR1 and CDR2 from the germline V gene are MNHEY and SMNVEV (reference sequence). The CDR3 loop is CASSLQVNTEAFF. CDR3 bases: TGTGCCAGCAGCCTCCAGGTTAACACTGAAGCTTTCTTT.

The CDR3: CASSSPGTAHQHF. CDR3 DNA: TGTGCCAGCAGTTCTCCCGGGACTGCTCACCAGCATTTT. V and J are TRBV6-5 and TRBJ1-5, with D perhaps TRBD1 (5 bases). This CDR3 comprises 13 residues. Germline CDR1 is MNHEY and CDR2 is SVGAGI. V dropped 4 bases and J dropped 12 bases, with 16 bases sitting between them.

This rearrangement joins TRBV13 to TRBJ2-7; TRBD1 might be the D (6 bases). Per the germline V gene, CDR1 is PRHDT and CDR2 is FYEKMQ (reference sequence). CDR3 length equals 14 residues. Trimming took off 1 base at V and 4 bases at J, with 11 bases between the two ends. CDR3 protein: CASSLEQGSYEQYF. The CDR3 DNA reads TGTGCCAGCAGCTTAGAACAGGGTTCTTACGAGCAGTACTTC.

The CDR3: CASSRQSEDREQFF. CDR3 bases: TGCGCCAGCAGCCGCCAATCAGAGGACAGGGAGCAGTTCTTC. V is TRBV4-1 and J is TRBJ2-1, with 7 bases lining up with TRBD1. V gave up 4 bases and J gave up 10 bases; unmatched junction bases: 10. Germline V CDR1 and CDR2: MGHRA, YSYEKL. This CDR3 comprises 14 residues.

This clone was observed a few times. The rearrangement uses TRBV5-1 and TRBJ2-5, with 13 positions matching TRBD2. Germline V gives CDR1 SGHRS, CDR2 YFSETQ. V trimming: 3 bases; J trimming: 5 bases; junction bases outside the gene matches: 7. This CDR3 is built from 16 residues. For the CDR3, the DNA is TGCGCCAGCAGCTCCGGACTAGCGGGAGTTCGGGAGACCCAGTACTTC. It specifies CASSSGLAGVRETQYF.